This T cell receptor beta chain appears in the sequencing data of a study of shared clonotypes between healthy human individuals. Broader study findings: Clonotype sharing across donors was expected to vary with sequencing depth.

Here immunoSEQ multiplex PCR was the method, and the copy in TCRdb shows in-frame clones only, minus some. The data show about 2.2 million clones, around 93% seen once. The CDR3 has 16 amino acids. Germline CDR1 is LNHDA and CDR2 is SQIVND (reference sequence). V gave up 8 bases and J gave up 0 bases, with 17 bases separating them. CD45RO-negative, CCR7-positively selected cells formed the naive CD8 fraction, excluding terminally differentiated effector memory CD45RA+ cells. Concerning this clone: Its antigen is still unknown.

Sample: naive CD8+ T cells from PBMCs. The receptor was derived from a man between 18 and 29 years old in good health. Some clones in this sample may be carry-over from other donors' samples. The chain links TRBV19 to TRBJ2-1; D is undetermined. The CDR3 sequence is CASALDQPSSYNEQFF. The CDR3 nucleotides read TGTGCCAGTGCCTTGGACCAACCGAGCTCCTACAATGAGCAGTTCTTC.